A single sample is the source of the 4 T cell receptor beta chains below, sequenced in a study of blood T cell repertoires in COVID-19. Generated by immunoSEQ multiplex PCR, the TCRdb table keeps only in-frame clones and is missing some. The data hold over 150,000 clones, with around 85% observed a single time. Sequencing used peripheral blood. All receptors derive from a man in his 70s with active or convalescent COVID-19.

This rearrangement joins TRBV9 to TRBJ1-4; 8 bases fit TRBD1. The junction had 10 bases not matched to a gene; V was cut back by 4 bases and J by 8 bases. This CDR3 is built from 15 residues. CDR1 and CDR2 (germline): SGDLS, YYNGEE. CDR3: CASSTITGGGEKLFF. CDR3 bases: TGTGCCAGCAGCACCATAACAGGGGGAGGCGAAAAACTGTTTTTT.

This chain joins TRBV6-1 and TRBJ2-7; D possibly corresponds to TRBD2 (7 bases). There are 15 residues in the CDR3. Deletions cut 2 bases from V and 1 base from J, with 12 bases between. Germline-derived CDR1 and CDR2 are MNHNS and SASEGT. The CDR3 protein is CASSERGARSYEQYF. The CDR3, as DNA: TGTGCCAGCAGTGAACGGGGGGCTAGGTCCTACGAGCAGTACTTC.

There are a few counts of this clone. This rearrangement joins TRBV4-3 to TRBJ2-2; D might be TRBD1 (6 bases). The CDR3 sequence is 16 residues long. CDR1 and CDR2 (germline): LGHNA, YSLEER. V lost 0 bases to trimming and J lost 1 base, with 9 bases between them. This CDR3 reads CASSQELGQNTGELFF. CDR3 bases: TGCGCCAGCAGCCAAGAGCTGGGACAGAACACCGGGGAGCTGTTTTTT.

CDR3 amino acids: CASSFDRLGTYEQYF. The CDR3 DNA reads TGTGCCAGCAGCTTCGACAGACTGGGGACCTACGAGCAGTACTTC. The chain combines TRBV7-2 with TRBJ2-7; possible D gene TRBD1, 5 bases. Per germline, CDR1 SGHTA and CDR2 FQGNSA. The CDR3 extends over 15 amino acids. The germline V and J ends were trimmed by 3 bases and 2 bases, with 14 bases remaining between them.